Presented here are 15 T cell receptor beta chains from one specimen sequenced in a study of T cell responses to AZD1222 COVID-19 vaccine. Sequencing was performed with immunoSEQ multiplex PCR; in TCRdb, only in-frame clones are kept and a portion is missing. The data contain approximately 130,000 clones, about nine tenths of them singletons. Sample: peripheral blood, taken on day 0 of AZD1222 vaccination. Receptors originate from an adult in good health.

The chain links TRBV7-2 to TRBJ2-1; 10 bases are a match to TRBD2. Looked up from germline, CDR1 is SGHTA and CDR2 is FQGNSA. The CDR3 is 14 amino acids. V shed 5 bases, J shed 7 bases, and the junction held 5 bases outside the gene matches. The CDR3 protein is CASSPRTSGNEQFF. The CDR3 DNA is TGTGCCAGCAGCCCCCGGACTAGCGGAAATGAGCAGTTCTTC. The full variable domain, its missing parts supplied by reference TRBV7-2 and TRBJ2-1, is GAGVSQSPSNKVTEKGKDVELRCDPISGHTALYWYRQSLGQGLEFLIYFQGNSAPDKSGLPSDRFSAERTGGSVSTLTIQRTQQEDSAVYLCASSPRTSGNEQFFGPGTRLTVL.

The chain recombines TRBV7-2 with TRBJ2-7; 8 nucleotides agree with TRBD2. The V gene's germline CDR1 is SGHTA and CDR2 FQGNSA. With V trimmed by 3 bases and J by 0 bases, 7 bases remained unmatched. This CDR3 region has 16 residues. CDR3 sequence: CASSFSGLEISYEQYF. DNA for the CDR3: TGTGCCAGCAGCTTTTCGGGACTAGAGATCTCCTACGAGCAGTACTTC.

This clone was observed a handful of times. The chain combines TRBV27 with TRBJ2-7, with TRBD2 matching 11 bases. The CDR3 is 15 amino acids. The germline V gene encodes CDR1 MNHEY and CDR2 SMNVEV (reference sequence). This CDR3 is CDPGLLAGVIYEQYF. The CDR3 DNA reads TGTGATCCTGGTCTACTAGCGGGAGTTATCTACGAGCAGTACTTC.

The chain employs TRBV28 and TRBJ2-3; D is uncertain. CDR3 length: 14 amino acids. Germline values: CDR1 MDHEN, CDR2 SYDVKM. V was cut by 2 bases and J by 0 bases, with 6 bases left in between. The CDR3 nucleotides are TGTGCCAGCAGTTTAGTCAGAAGCACAGATACGCAGTATTTT. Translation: CASSLVRSTDTQYF.

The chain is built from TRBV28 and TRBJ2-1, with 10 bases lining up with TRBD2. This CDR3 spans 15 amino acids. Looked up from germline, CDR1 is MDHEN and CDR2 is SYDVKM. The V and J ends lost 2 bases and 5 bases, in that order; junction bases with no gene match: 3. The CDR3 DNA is TGTGCCAGCAGTTTAATCCTAGCGGGAGACAATGAGCAGTTCTTC. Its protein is CASSLILAGDNEQFF.

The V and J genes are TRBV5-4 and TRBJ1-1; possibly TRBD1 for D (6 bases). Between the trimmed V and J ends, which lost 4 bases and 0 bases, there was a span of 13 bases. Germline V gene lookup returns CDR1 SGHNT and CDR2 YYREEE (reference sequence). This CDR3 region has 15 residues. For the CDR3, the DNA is TGTGCCAGCAGCCGGGGGGCAGTCATGAACACTGAAGCTTTCTTT. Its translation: CASSRGAVMNTEAFF.

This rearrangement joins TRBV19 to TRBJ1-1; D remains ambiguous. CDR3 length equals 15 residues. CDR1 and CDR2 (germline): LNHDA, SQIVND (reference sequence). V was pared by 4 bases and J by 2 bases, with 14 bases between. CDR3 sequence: CASSTLTVANTEAFF. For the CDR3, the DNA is TGTGCCAGTAGTACTCTCACGGTGGCCAACACTGAAGCTTTCTTT.

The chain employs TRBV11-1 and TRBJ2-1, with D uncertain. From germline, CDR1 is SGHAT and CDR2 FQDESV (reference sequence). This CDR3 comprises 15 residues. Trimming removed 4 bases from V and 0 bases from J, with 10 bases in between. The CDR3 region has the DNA TGTGCCAGCAGCTCCCCCTTAAGCTCCTACAATGAGCAGTTCTTC. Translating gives CASSSPLSSYNEQFF.

The CDR3 loop reads CASSDRWYYGYTF. For the CDR3, the DNA is TGTGCCAGCAGCGACAGATGGTACTATGGCTACACCTTC. The chain couples TRBV6-5 to TRBJ1-2, with a possible D match to TRBD1 (5 bases). The CDR3 consists of 13 residues. V dropped 6 bases and J dropped 3 bases, with 11 bases sitting between them. CDR1 and CDR2 (germline): MNHEY, SVGAGI.

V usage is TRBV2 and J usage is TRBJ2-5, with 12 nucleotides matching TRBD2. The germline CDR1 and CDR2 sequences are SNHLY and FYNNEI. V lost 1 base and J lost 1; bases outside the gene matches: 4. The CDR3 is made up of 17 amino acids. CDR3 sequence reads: CASSEGTSGIIQETQYF. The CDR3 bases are TGTGCCAGCAGTGAAGGGACTAGCGGGATAATCCAAGAGACCCAGTACTTC.

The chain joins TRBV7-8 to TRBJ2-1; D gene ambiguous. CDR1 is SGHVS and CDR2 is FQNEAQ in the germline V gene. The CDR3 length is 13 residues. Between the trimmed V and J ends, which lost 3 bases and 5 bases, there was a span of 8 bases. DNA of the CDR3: TGTGCCAGCAGCTTTAGTCTAAACAATGAGCAGTTCTTC. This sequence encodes CASSFSLNNEQFF.

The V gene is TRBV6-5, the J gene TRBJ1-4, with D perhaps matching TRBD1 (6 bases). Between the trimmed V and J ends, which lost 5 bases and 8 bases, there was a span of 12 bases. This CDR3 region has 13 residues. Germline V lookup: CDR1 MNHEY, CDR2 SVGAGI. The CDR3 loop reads CASSLMRGEKLFF. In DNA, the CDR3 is TGTGCCAGCAGTCTTATGAGGGGGGAAAAACTGTTTTTT.

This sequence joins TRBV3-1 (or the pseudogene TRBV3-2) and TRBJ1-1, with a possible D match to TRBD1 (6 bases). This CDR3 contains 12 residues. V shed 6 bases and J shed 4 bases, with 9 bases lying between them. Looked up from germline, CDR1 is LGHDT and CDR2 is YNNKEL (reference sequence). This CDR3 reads CASRAQGTEAFF. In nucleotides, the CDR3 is TGTGCCAGCAGGGCACAGGGCACTGAAGCTTTCTTT.

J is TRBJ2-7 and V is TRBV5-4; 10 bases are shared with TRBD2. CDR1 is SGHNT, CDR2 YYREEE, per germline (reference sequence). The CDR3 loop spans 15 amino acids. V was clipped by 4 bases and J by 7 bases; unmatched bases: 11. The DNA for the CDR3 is TGTGCCAGCAGCCTCGGGACTAGCGCCCTGGGAGAGCAGTACTTC. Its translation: CASSLGTSALGEQYF.

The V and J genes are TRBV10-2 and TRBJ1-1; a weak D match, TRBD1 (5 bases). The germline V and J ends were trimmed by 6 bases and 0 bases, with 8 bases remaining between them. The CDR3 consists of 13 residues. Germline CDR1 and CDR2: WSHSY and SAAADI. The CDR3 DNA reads TGCGCCAGCAGCAGGGCGATGAACACTGAAGCTTTCTTT. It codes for CASSRAMNTEAFF.